These 30 T cell receptor beta chains were all obtained from the same sample, sequenced in a study of blood T cell repertoires in COVID-19. The repertoire was sequenced with immunoSEQ multiplex PCR; TCRdb's copy has only in-frame clones and lacks some. Of 120,000 or so clones detected, about 80% appear once; the ten largest clones hold more than 20%. Sequenced sample: peripheral blood. All receptors come from a human donor in a cohort sampled during active COVID-19.

The chain recombines TRBV7-2 with TRBJ2-4, with 11 bases lining up with TRBD2. There are 16 residues in the CDR3. V lost 3 bases and J lost 9; bases outside the gene matches: 10. The germline CDR1 and CDR2 sequences are SGHTA and FQGNSA. Here the CDR3 reads CASSFLAGGPTFIQYF. For the CDR3, the DNA is TGTGCCAGCAGCTTTCTAGCGGGGGGCCCAACCTTCATTCAGTACTTC.

Concerning this clone: A read error may account for a junction end that differs from germline. V usage is TRBV7-7 and J usage is TRBJ2-5; TRBD1 agrees at 11 bases. The CDR3 has 15 residues. The germline V gene encodes CDR1 SSHAT and CDR2 FNYEAQ (reference sequence). The CDR3 DNA reads as TGTGCTAGCAGCTTACGGACAGGGGGCCCGGAGACCCAGTACTTC. Translation: CASSLRTGGPETQYF.

The V and J genes are TRBV10-3 and TRBJ2-2, with D tentatively TRBD2 (6 bases). Germline CDR1 and CDR2: ENHRY and SYGVKD. The CDR3 covers 15 residues. V was trimmed by 4 bases and J by 2 bases, leaving 11 bases between them. CDR3: CAISGGLQNTGELFF. The CDR3 DNA sequence: TGTGCCATCAGTGGGGGACTGCAAAACACCGGGGAGCTGTTTTTT.

This chain connects TRBV12-5 to TRBJ1-1; TRBD1 aligns across 10 bases. V lost 4 bases to trimming and J lost 4 bases; unmatched junction nucleotides: 6. The germline gives CDR1 LGHNT, CDR2 FRNRAP. The CDR3 has 15 amino acids. The CDR3 sequence is CASGSGDRGSTEAFF. The CDR3 region has the DNA TGTGCTAGTGGTTCGGGGGACAGGGGAAGCACTGAAGCTTTCTTT.

J is TRBJ2-2 and V is TRBV10-3; TRBD2 aligns across 10 bases. CDR1 ENHRY and CDR2 SYGVKD come from the germline V gene. This CDR3 contains 15 residues. Losses at the gene ends were 6 bases for V and 1 base for J; bases not matched to a gene: 2. CDR3 sequence (DNA): TGTGCCATCAGGGCTAGCGGGGGGAACACCGGGGAGCTGTTTTTT. It codes for CAIRASGGNTGELFF.

V and J are TRBV12-3 or TRBV12-4 and TRBJ2-2, with D possibly TRBD1 on 6 matching bases. Deletions cut 5 bases from V and 6 bases from J, with 10 bases between. The CDR3 runs to 13 residues. CDR3 loop: CASSVYRAGELFF. CDR3 DNA sequence: TGTGCCAGCAGTGTCTACAGGGCCGGGGAGCTGTTTTTT.

The J gene is TRBJ2-2, the V gene TRBV19, with a tentative D call TRBD1 (5 bases). Trimming removed 1 base at V and 3 bases at J, with 15 bases between. Germline values: CDR1 LNHDA, CDR2 SQIVND (reference sequence). This CDR3 has 17 amino acids. The CDR3: CASSIGNWAGYTGELFF. The CDR3 bases are TGTGCCAGTAGTATAGGCAATTGGGCAGGGTACACCGGGGAGCTGTTTTTT. Variable domain in full (rest from reference TRBV19 and TRBJ2-2): DGGITQSPKYLFRKEGQNVTLSCEQNLNHDAMYWYRQDPGQGLRLIYYSQIVNDFQKGDIAEGYSVSREKKESFPLTVTSAQKNPTAFYLCASSIGNWAGYTGELFFGEGSRLTVL.

V and J are TRBV14 and TRBJ2-5, with a tentative D call TRBD1 (5 bases). Trimming stripped 4 bases from V and 1 base from J, with 7 bases between. This CDR3 is 13 amino acids long. Germline values: CDR1 SGHDN, CDR2 FVKESK. The CDR3 protein is CASSRQLQETQYF. In nucleotides, the CDR3 is TGTGCCAGCAGCCGACAGCTCCAAGAGACCCAGTACTTC.

The chain recombines TRBV18 with TRBJ2-1; D remains unclear. Trimming removed 2 bases at V and 7 bases at J, with 9 bases between. Germline CDR1 and CDR2: KGHSH and LQKENI. The CDR3 is 13 residues long. The CDR3 spells CASSPSEENEQFF. CDR3 DNA: TGTGCCAGCTCACCAAGCGAGGAGAATGAGCAGTTCTTC. The full variable domain, in which reference TRBV18 and TRBJ2-1 provide the parts outside the CDR3, is NAGVMQNPRHLVRRRGQEARLRCSPMKGHSHVYWYRQLPEEGLKFMVYLQKENIIDESGMPKERFSAEFPKEGPSILRIQQVVRGDSAAYFCASSPSEENEQFFGPGTRLTVL.

The chain is built from TRBV5-1 and TRBJ1-4, with TRBD1 as a possible D gene (6 bases). CDR1 and CDR2 from the germline V gene are SGHRS and YFSETQ. The CDR3 is 14 residues long. V lost 6 bases to trimming and J lost 6 bases, with 15 bases between them. CDR3 region: CASTTGFRDEKLFF. The CDR3 DNA is TGCGCCAGCACCACAGGGTTTCGGGATGAAAAACTGTTTTTT.

Here the CDR3 reads CAISDPGTGGSGELFF. CDR3 sequence (DNA): TGTGCCATCAGTGACCCCGGGACTGGCGGCTCCGGGGAGCTGTTTTTT. The gene calls are TRBV10-3 and TRBJ2-2; D is perhaps TRBD2 (6 bases). Germline V gives CDR1 ENHRY, CDR2 SYGVKD. The CDR3 has 16 amino acids. Trimming removed 3 bases at V and 6 bases at J, with 17 bases between.

V and J are TRBV6-5 and TRBJ2-7; TRBD2 is a possible D gene (5 bases). Between the trimmed V and J ends, which lost 5 bases and 1 base, there was a span of 12 bases. The CDR3 is 14 residues long. Germline V lookup: CDR1 MNHEY, CDR2 SVGAGI. CDR3 loop: CASSPFEGSYEQYF. The CDR3 DNA reads as TGTGCCAGCAGTCCCTTCGAGGGTTCCTACGAGCAGTACTTC.

The chain's CDR3 is CASSLRQESYGYTF. The CDR3 DNA is TGTGCCAGTAGTTTGCGACAGGAGTCCTATGGCTACACCTTC. The rearrangement links TRBV19 to TRBJ1-2; tentatively, D is TRBD1 (6 bases). Trimming pared 5 bases from V and 4 bases from J, leaving 14 bases between. The germline V gene encodes CDR1 LNHDA and CDR2 SQIVND (reference sequence). The CDR3 is 14 residues long.

The chain uses TRBV3-1 (or the pseudogene TRBV3-2) and TRBJ1-2; no reliable D call. Germline-derived CDR1 and CDR2 are LGHDT and YNNKEL (reference sequence). The length of the CDR3 is 15 residues. V was cut by 1 base and J by 7 bases, with 16 bases left in between. The CDR3, as DNA: TGTGCCAGCAGCCAAGGAGATAATCGGGGAGGTGGCTACACCTTC. Amino acids: CASSQGDNRGGGYTF.

J is TRBJ1-2 and V is TRBV28; D possibly corresponds to TRBD1 (6 bases). The CDR3 consists of 19 residues. V was cut by 4 bases and J by 5 bases, with 29 bases left in between. Germline V gene data show CDR1 as MDHEN and CDR2 as SYDVKM. The CDR3 region has the DNA TGTGCCAGCAGTTCGGAACTTAGTCACCCGGACAGAAATGATTATGGCTACACCTTC. It encodes CASSSELSHPDRNDYGYTF.

This rearrangement joins TRBV7-9 to TRBJ2-3; 10 positions agree with TRBD2. CDR1 is SEHNR and CDR2 is FQNEAQ in the germline V gene (reference sequence). The V gene end was trimmed by 6 bases and the J gene end by 6 bases; junction bases not matched to a gene: 18. The CDR3 spans 18 residues. The CDR3 is CASRPGSRLAGVWDTQYF. DNA of the CDR3: TGTGCCAGCAGACCTGGCAGCCGGCTAGCGGGAGTATGGGATACGCAGTATTTT. The full variable domain, completed using reference TRBV7-9 and TRBJ2-3, is DTGVSQNPRHKITKRGQNVTFRCDPISEHNRLYWYRQTLGQGPEFLTYFQNEAQLEKSRLLSDRFSAERPKGSFSTLEIQRTEQGDSAMYLCASRPGSRLAGVWDTQYFGPGTRLTVL.

The rearrangement links TRBV3-1 (or the pseudogene TRBV3-2) to TRBJ2-1; 9 bases agree with TRBD2. The ends lost 2 bases at V and 5 bases at J; junction bases unmatched: 10. The CDR3 covers 17 residues. Looked up from germline, CDR1 is LGHDT and CDR2 is YNNKEL (reference sequence). The CDR3 sequence: CASSQLTGLAKNNEQFF. CDR3 bases: TGTGCCAGCAGCCAATTAACAGGACTAGCGAAAAACAATGAGCAGTTCTTC.

This clone has only a few counts. The V call is TRBV7-2, the J call TRBJ1-5, with 8 bases aligning to TRBD1. After removal of 0 bases from V and 7 bases from J, the junction contained 8 bases not matched to a gene. This CDR3 region has 16 residues. Germline assignment: CDR1 SGHTA and CDR2 FQGNSA. Here the CDR3 DNA reads TGTGCCAGCAGCTTAGCGAGGGACAGGAGGGGCCAGCCCCAGCATTTT. Translated, it gives CASSLARDRRGQPQHF.

This clone came up a few times. The gene calls are TRBV19 and TRBJ1-6, with D possibly TRBD1 on 6 matching bases. Deletions cut 4 bases from V and 7 bases from J, with 11 bases between. The CDR3 spans 14 residues. Germline V gene data show CDR1 as LNHDA and CDR2 as SQIVND (reference sequence). Here the CDR3 DNA reads TGTGCCAGTAGTACGCCAGGGGCCAATTCACCCCTCCACTTT. This gives the protein CASSTPGANSPLHF.

V and J are TRBV2 and TRBJ2-1; D perhaps matches TRBD2 (6 bases). This CDR3 is built from 14 residues. V lost 6 bases and J lost 8, with 17 bases in between. Germline V gene lookup returns CDR1 SNHLY and CDR2 FYNNEI. Here the CDR3 reads CASRRDSGYYEQFF. As DNA, the CDR3 is TGTGCCAGCAGGCGGGACTCCGGATATTATGAGCAGTTCTTC.

This clone was seen a single time. The chain is built from TRBV7-2 and TRBJ2-7; 15 bases line up with TRBD2. V shed 4 bases and J 3 bases; nucleotides not matched to a gene: 1. The CDR3 totals 15 residues. Germline CDR1 reads SGHTA; CDR2 reads FQGNSA. The CDR3 nucleotides are TGTGCCAGCAGCTCGGGACTAGCGGGAGGCTACGAGCAGTACTTC. Translating gives CASSSGLAGGYEQYF.

The chain links TRBV10-3 to TRBJ1-4; D ambiguous. Between the trimmed V and J ends, which lost 3 bases and 3 bases, there was a span of 8 bases. Germline CDR1 and CDR2: ENHRY and SYGVKD. CDR3 length: 14 residues. The CDR3 DNA reads as TGTGCCATCAGTGAATGGAGGCCTAATGAAAAACTGTTTTTT. Translating it yields CAISEWRPNEKLFF.

The table lists this clone with a count of one. V usage is TRBV21-1 and J usage is TRBJ2-7; the DNA was not compared with TRBD1, the D call given in the table. TRBV21-1 is reported as a pseudogene. This CDR3 is 16 amino acids long. The CDR3 protein is CASSKRRTGSSYEQYF. The CDR3 nucleotides are TGTGCCAGCAGCAAACGAAGGACAGGGAGCTCCTACGAGCAGTACTTC.

The rearrangement joins TRBV6-1 to TRBJ2-1; the match to TRBD2 covers 13 bases. The CDR3 has 20 residues. V lost 4 bases, J lost 0 bases, and 12 bases stayed unmatched. Germline lookup yields CDR1 MNHNS and CDR2 SASEGT. The CDR3 loop reads CASSGRLAGGIFNSYNEQFF. CDR3 nucleotide sequence: TGTGCCAGCAGTGGGAGACTAGCGGGGGGAATATTTAACTCCTACAATGAGCAGTTCTTC.

The genes are TRBV20-1 and TRBJ2-5; 7 positions agree with TRBD2. CDR3 size: 11 residues. The germline CDR1 and CDR2 sequences are DFQATT and SNEGSKA (reference sequence). As DNA, the CDR3 is TGCGGGGCGTGGGAGGGAGAGACCCAGTACTTC. Translating gives CGAWEGETQYF.

The V call is TRBV5-1, the J call TRBJ1-1; 7 bases map to TRBD1. The CDR3 is 14 residues long. The V gene end was trimmed by 4 bases and the J gene end by 4 bases; junction bases not matched to a gene: 7. Germline V lookup: CDR1 SGHRS, CDR2 YFSETQ. The CDR3, as DNA: TGCGCCAGCAGCGTAGGGGGCGCGAGCACTGAAGCTTTCTTT. Its protein is CASSVGGASTEAFF.

The CDR3 DNA reads as TGTGCCAGCAGCCCGCAGGGGGCAAGCTCCTACAATGAGCAGTTCTTC. Protein product: CASSPQGASSYNEQFF. The gene calls are TRBV7-9 and TRBJ2-1; TRBD1 matches at 8 bases. Germline trimming cut 5 bases from V and 0 bases from J; bases unmatched to any gene: 6. The CDR3 consists of 16 residues. Germline-derived CDR1 and CDR2 are SEHNR and FQNEAQ (reference sequence).

The chain recombines TRBV4-1 with TRBJ2-3; no clear D. In germline, CDR1 is MGHRA, CDR2 YSYEKL. Between the trimmed V and J ends, which lost 2 bases and 4 bases, there was a span of 16 bases. The CDR3 has 16 amino acids. As DNA, the CDR3 is TGCGCCAGCAGCCAAACTCCCCCCACTGTCGCAGATACGCAGTATTTT. Translating it yields CASSQTPPTVADTQYF.

The chain carries TRBV28 and TRBJ1-5, with TRBD1 as a possible D gene (6 bases). CDR1 and CDR2 (germline): MDHEN, SYDVKM. The CDR3 is made up of 15 amino acids. V lost 2 bases to trimming and J lost 4 bases, with 12 bases between them. The CDR3 protein is CASSLGGAANQPQHF. In nucleotides, the CDR3 is TGTGCCAGCAGTTTAGGGGGGGCAGCAAATCAGCCCCAGCATTTT. Filled out from reference TRBV28 and TRBJ1-5, the complete variable domain reads DVKVTQSSRYLVKRTGEKVFLECVQDMDHENMFWYRQDPGLGLRLIYFSYDVKMKEKGDIPEGYSVSREKKERFSLILESASTNQTSMYLCASSLGGAANQPQHFGDGTRLSIL.

The chain is built from TRBV30 and TRBJ1-1; 7 bases align to TRBD1. Germline assignment: CDR1 GTSNPN and CDR2 SVGIG (reference sequence). This CDR3 comprises 13 residues. V trimming: 2 bases; J trimming: 5 bases; junction bases outside the gene matches: 5. The CDR3 DNA reads as TGTGCCTGGAGTAGGGGGCTAAGGACTGAAGCTTTCTTT. Translating it yields CAWSRGLRTEAFF.